This T cell receptor beta chain is drawn from a study of blood T cell repertoires in COVID-19 (dated by TCRdb to the early 2020s). A note on the overall study: Samples covering the acute and convalescent phases of COVID-19 were provided by collaborators in the United States, Italy and Spain. The samples were drawn from the first 160 participants of the ongoing ImmuneRACE study and from 1,200 or so subjects provided by 6 global collaborators. Sample metadata almost always included a de-identified subject ID, COVID-19 status, age in years and sex. Deeply sampled blood TCRbeta repertoires from subjects exposed to, actively infected with, or recovered from COVID-19 were included in the dataset. HLA class I and class II types, where available, came from metadata supplied by the sample provider rather than from assay-based typing. The material from the prospective study consisted of cDNA or gDNA derived from T cells, B-cell-depleted T cells, or PBMCs. The repertoires were released in a freely available public database meant as a resource for research on the immune response to SARS-CoV-2. General conclusions and limits of the study: The quantity of clinical and demographic metadata differed by source and by participant and was supplied without curation.

Participants in the prospective study were aged roughly 18 to 100 years, lived in 24 United States geographic areas, and enrolled through a virtual design. Cohort assignment in the prospective study relied on participant-reported clinical history from a screening survey and a study questionnaire. For ImmuneRACE Cohort 3, a participant was defined as recovered based on two consecutive negative NP/OP PCR tests, clearance by a healthcare professional, or resolution of symptoms. Mobile phlebotomists in the prospective study collected whole blood, serum and a nasopharyngeal or oropharyngeal swab from every participant. Over a roughly 2-month period, participants in the prospective study had the option of providing additional blood draws and questionnaires. Before DNA extraction, blood samples from the prospective study were shipped at room temperature or frozen. TCRbeta CDR3 regions were amplified from genomic DNA using the immunoSEQ Assay, a bias-controlled multiplex PCR. In the authors' own workflow: The number of nucleated cells in each sample was estimated by amplification of reference gene primers within the assay. Sequence reads were collapsed and filtered to measure the absolute abundance of every unique TCRbeta CDR3 rearrangement. Productive Simpson clonality was computed per sample as the square root of Simpson's diversity index over productive rearrangements. The table was pulled from immuneACCESS by TCRdb, which kept in-frame rearrangements only. Such tables lose some clones; where checked, under half of the loss comes from unresolved V genes, and the rest has no known cause. The V and J calls and clone size come from that table; D and trimming were worked out from the DNA. This sample lists 300,000 to 350,000 clones; 80% to 90% were detected once. The biggest ten clones account for roughly 2.2% of the sample.

The germline V gene encodes CDR1 SNHLY and CDR2 FYNNEI. The CDR3 numbers 13 residues from cysteine through phenylalanine. CDR3 DNA only is kept here, 39 bases in frame from base 1. Trimming at the junction amounts to 8 bases on V and 7 bases on J, and the germline ends lie 14 bases apart. With regard to this clone: It lacks a known antigen. No base qualities exist here, and no much larger clone lies one base off it.

The chain is assembled from TRBV2 and TRBJ1-4, with a weak D call of TRBD1 (6 bases match). The receptor's source is a man aged 25 to 40 who had recovered from COVID-19. Material for sequencing was PBMCs or T cells enriched from blood (not recorded which). This receptor carries the CDR3 CASRRGSGEKLFF. The DNA reads as follows: TGTGCCAGCCGCAGGGGATCGGGTGAAAAACTGTTTTTT.